The present T cell receptor beta chain was sequenced within a study of T cells in Graves' hyperthyroidism and ophthalmopathy. Study in general: Sampling of peripheral blood happened at initial diagnosis, prior to any treatment.

The source material, RNA transcripts, was used to amplify TCR beta CDR3 regions. Initially, a first-round RT-PCR of the TCR CDR3 employed the HTBI primer set. TCRdb reprocessed the multiplex PCR reads with MiXCR, giving one entry per CDR3 protein. This table holds 200,000 to 250,000 distinct CDR3 sequences, roughly 15% found once. This clonotype was found many times. Germline V gives CDR1 LGHNT, CDR2 FRNRAP. Between the trimmed V and J ends, which lost 0 bases and 2 bases, there was a span of 17 bases. The CDR3 is 17 residues long. Investigators excluded patients with uncontrolled infection, other autoimmune disease, pregnancy or lactation.

This chain joins TRBV12-5 and TRBJ2-7; no reliable D call. The TCR comes from a man between 50 and 59 years old with Graves' hyperthyroidism. The sequenced material came from blood. This chain's CDR3 is CASGLVLGTPPPYEQYF. CDR3 DNA sequence: TGTGCTAGTGGTTTGGTATTAGGAACCCCCCCTCCCTACGAGCAGTACTTC.